These 27 T cell receptor beta chains were sequenced from one sample in a study of OX40 agonist ivuxolimab in advanced cancers. Profiling relied on immunoSEQ multiplex PCR, and the TCRdb table lists in-frame clones only, not all of them. The table has 85,000 to 100,000 clones, around 85% seen once. The specimen was CD4+ or CD8+ T cells sorted from blood, collected in a trial of the OX40 agonist ivuxolimab. The receptors were sampled from an adult with an advanced solid tumor such as melanoma, head and neck, liver or kidney cancer.

This clone was counted a few times. The rearrangement links TRBV5-1 to TRBJ2-5; TRBD1 agrees at 7 bases. Germline V gene sequence: CDR1 SGHRS, CDR2 YFSETQ. The CDR3 contains 15 residues. V lost 4 bases and J lost 5; bases outside the gene matches: 11. The CDR3 sequence: CASSRNTGEQETQYF. As DNA, the CDR3 is TGCGCCAGCAGCCGAAATACAGGGGAGCAGGAGACCCAGTACTTC.

This chain connects TRBV7-9 to TRBJ1-1; D is unclear. Trimming shortened V by 3 bases and J by 0 bases, and 5 bases separated the two germline ends. In germline, CDR1 is SEHNR, CDR2 FQNEAQ (reference sequence). This CDR3 comprises 13 residues. For the CDR3, the DNA is TGTGCCAGCAGCTTCATGGTGAACACTGAAGCTTTCTTT. Its translation is CASSFMVNTEAFF.

This rearrangement joins TRBV19 to TRBJ2-3; 9 nucleotides agree with TRBD1. Per the germline V gene, CDR1 is LNHDA and CDR2 is SQIVND (reference sequence). The CDR3 contains 14 residues. J gave up 3 bases and V 8 bases, and 6 bases lay outside the gene matches. The CDR3 bases are TGTGCCAGTTCGAGACAGGGGGTGACAGATACGCAGTATTTT. As protein: CASSRQGVTDTQYF.

This clone was counted a few times. The CDR3 spells CASSDSGTDNSPLHF. The CDR3 DNA reads TGTGCCAGCAGTGATTCCGGGACAGACAATTCACCCCTCCACTTT. The rearrangement joins TRBV27 to TRBJ1-6; 7 bases are shared with TRBD1. V was clipped by 5 bases and J by 7 bases; unmatched bases: 8. The CDR3 is made up of 15 amino acids. CDR1 is MNHEY, CDR2 SMNVEV, per germline (reference sequence).

This clone was detected a few times. The chain is built from TRBV13 and TRBJ1-2; D gene uncertain. Between the trimmed V and J ends, which lost 5 bases and 3 bases, there was a span of 13 bases. The CDR3 spans 14 residues. The germline CDR1 and CDR2 sequences are PRHDT and FYEKMQ (reference sequence). DNA for the CDR3: TGTGCCAGCAGCCACACGAAGAGGTACTATGGCTACACCTTC. The encoded protein is CASSHTKRYYGYTF.

The chain links TRBV6-5 to TRBJ2-4; tentatively, D is TRBD1 or TRBD2 (5 bases each). The CDR3 extends over 16 amino acids. Germline V lookup: CDR1 MNHEY, CDR2 SVGAGI. The ends were cut back, 0 bases at V and 5 bases at J, with 14 bases in the middle. In nucleotides, the CDR3 is TGTGCCAGCAGTTACTCGATGCTTGGGGACGAAAACATTCAGTACTTC. This codes for CASSYSMLGDENIQYF.

The V and J genes are TRBV6-5 and TRBJ1-2; no clear D. This CDR3 is 13 amino acids long. Trimming cost V 2 bases and J 4 bases, with 8 bases left between them. Germline CDR1 reads MNHEY; CDR2 reads SVGAGI. CDR3 DNA sequence: TGTGCCAGCAGTTACGTCCCTGGCTATGGCTACACCTTC. It translates to CASSYVPGYGYTF.

J is TRBJ1-6 and V is TRBV5-1; D unclear. The CDR3 is 17 residues long. Per the germline V gene, CDR1 is SGHRS and CDR2 is YFSETQ. The V and J ends lost 1 base and 5 bases respectively, with 16 bases between them. CDR3 amino acids: CASSLKGRGSDNSPLHF. The CDR3 DNA sequence: TGCGCCAGCAGCTTGAAGGGTAGAGGGTCTGATAATTCACCCCTCCACTTT.

The rearrangement links TRBV15 to TRBJ1-5; D remains unclear. The germline V gene encodes CDR1 LNHNV and CDR2 YYDKDF (reference sequence). This CDR3 is built from 13 residues. Trimming pared 8 bases from V and 7 bases from J, leaving 15 bases between. DNA for the CDR3: TGTGCCACCGCCTCAGAGGGAGTCCAGCCCCAGCATTTT. Translated: CATASEGVQPQHF.

The chain recombines TRBV5-3 with TRBJ2-1; TRBD1 aligns across 8 bases. TRBV5-3 is designated an ORF whose function remains uncertain. This CDR3 is 14 amino acids long. V lost 10 bases to trimming and J lost 6 bases; unmatched junction nucleotides: 12. The CDR3: CAGRSGGQSNEQFF. As DNA, the CDR3 is TGTGCCGGCCGGTCAGGGGGCCAGTCCAATGAGCAGTTCTTC.

V usage is TRBV15 and J usage is TRBJ2-5; TRBD1 matches 9 bases. Germline CDR1 reads LNHNV; CDR2 reads YYDKDF (reference sequence). This CDR3 is 16 amino acids long. The ends lost 3 bases at V and 5 bases at J; junction bases unmatched: 10. CDR3 region: CATSSLGQGVWETQYF. The CDR3 nucleotides read TGTGCCACCAGCAGTCTGGGACAGGGTGTTTGGGAGACCCAGTACTTC.

This chain links TRBV19 with TRBJ2-7, with 9 bases that match TRBD1. Germline V gene sequence: CDR1 LNHDA, CDR2 SQIVND (reference sequence). The CDR3 extends over 16 amino acids. The J segment lost 2 bases and the V segment lost 7 bases, leaving 12 bases of the junction unmatched. CDR3 nucleotide sequence: TGTGCCAGTACCCCGACCGGACAGGGGAAAGCCTACGAGCAGTACTTC. As protein: CASTPTGQGKAYEQYF.

This clone was seen just once. This chain connects TRBV9 to TRBJ2-5; TRBD2 matches 9 bases. J was trimmed by 4 bases and V by 5 bases; bases with no gene match: 12. The CDR3 loop spans 16 amino acids. Germline V gives CDR1 SGDLS, CDR2 YYNGEE. This CDR3 is CASSWGGRGGTETQYF. The CDR3 coding sequence is TGTGCCAGCAGTTGGGGCGGGAGGGGAGGAACAGAGACCCAGTACTTC. Combining the CDR3 with reference TRBV9 and TRBJ2-5 gives the whole variable domain DSGVTQTPKHLITATGQRVTLRCSPRSGDLSVYWYQQSLDQGLQFLIQYYNGEERAKGNILERFSAQQFPDLHSELNLSSLELGDSALYFCASSWGGRGGTETQYFGPGTRLLVL.

In nucleotides, the CDR3 is TGTGCCAGCAGTATCAGTGGTGGGGGTTATTCACCCCTCCACTTT. Residues: CASSISGGGYSPLHF. This chain links TRBV28 with TRBJ1-6; weak D call: TRBD1 (5 bases). The CDR3 is made up of 15 amino acids. Between the trimmed V and J ends, which lost 5 bases and 8 bases, there was a span of 16 bases. Germline-derived CDR1 and CDR2 are MDHEN and SYDVKM.

The chain has TRBV15 and TRBJ1-4, with 9 bases that match TRBD1. This CDR3 has 16 amino acids. Germline loops: CDR1 LNHNV, CDR2 YYDKDF (reference sequence). Trimming took 5 bases from V and 8 from J; bases not matched to a gene: 12. CDR3 loop: CATSLKYRGQGEKLFF. The CDR3 nucleotides are TGTGCCACCAGCCTAAAATACAGGGGGCAGGGGGAAAAACTGTTTTTT.

The rearrangement links TRBV6-5 to TRBJ1-2; a possible D gene is TRBD1 (5 bases). This CDR3 spans 15 amino acids. Germline V gene sequence: CDR1 MNHEY, CDR2 SVGAGI. The V and J ends lost 2 bases and 7 bases respectively, with 17 bases between them. CDR3 bases: TGTGCCAGCAGTTACGGGGGTAGAGGGAGGGGTGGCTACACCTTC. Amino acid sequence: CASSYGGRGRGGYTF.

This chain links TRBV10-3 with TRBJ2-3; D perhaps matches TRBD2 (6 bases). This CDR3 region has 15 residues. Germline CDR1 ENHRY, CDR2 SYGVKD. V was trimmed by 6 bases and J by 0 bases, leaving 13 bases between them. The CDR3 region is CAISWGELSTDTQYF. The CDR3 region has the DNA TGTGCCATCAGCTGGGGGGAACTAAGCACAGATACGCAGTATTTT.

The rearrangement links TRBV4-2 to TRBJ1-6, with TRBD1 identical over 8 bases. The trim removed 0 bases at V and 9 bases at J, leaving 7 bases unmatched. The CDR3 runs 16 residues. The V gene's germline CDR1 is LGHNA and CDR2 YNFKEQ. CDR3 residues: CASSQDQIQGGSPLHF. For the CDR3, the DNA is TGTGCCAGCAGCCAAGATCAGATACAGGGGGGTTCACCCCTCCACTTT.

The chain has TRBV7-3 and TRBJ1-3; no clear D. The CDR3 totals 14 residues. In germline, CDR1 is SGHTA, CDR2 FQGTGA. The CDR3 coding sequence is TGTGCAGGAGCCCCCAGGAACGCTGGAAACACCATATATTTT. It encodes CAGAPRNAGNTIYF.

This chain connects TRBV9 to TRBJ2-7, with 7 bases aligning to TRBD2. The CDR3 is 16 residues long. V lost 1 base, J lost 7 bases, and 14 bases stayed unmatched. Germline lookup yields CDR1 SGDLS and CDR2 YYNGEE. The CDR3 region has the DNA TGTGCCAGCAGCGTAACACCTCTAGCGGCTCACTCAGAGCAGTACTTC. Translating gives CASSVTPLAAHSEQYF.

This clone was counted once. This chain uses TRBV7-9 with TRBJ1-1; 9 positions match TRBD1. This CDR3 spans 15 amino acids. Germline V gene lookup returns CDR1 SEHNR and CDR2 FQNEAQ (reference sequence). The J segment lost 1 base and the V segment lost 5 bases, leaving 5 bases of the junction unmatched. The CDR3 spells CASSRDRVGNTEAFF. The CDR3 DNA is TGTGCCAGCAGCCGGGACAGGGTGGGGAACACTGAAGCTTTCTTT.

In nucleotides, the CDR3 is TGTGCCAGCAGTTACTCCGGAGGAGTGGGATATACGCAGTATTTT. It is translated as CASSYSGGVGYTQYF. The chain carries TRBV6-6 and TRBJ2-3; tentatively, D is TRBD2 (5 bases). The CDR3 is made up of 15 amino acids. Looked up from germline, CDR1 is MNHNY and CDR2 is SVGAGI (reference sequence). V was pared by 0 bases and J by 7 bases, with 14 bases between.

The gene calls are TRBV7-3 and TRBJ2-2, with 8 bases aligning to TRBD1. The ends lost 5 bases at V and 3 bases at J; junction bases unmatched: 2. The CDR3 loop spans 14 amino acids. Germline-derived CDR1 and CDR2 are SGHTA and FQGTGA. The CDR3 DNA reads TGTGCCAGCAGCCTGACAGGGGACACCGGGGAGCTGTTTTTT. Translating it yields CASSLTGDTGELFF.

The CDR3 sequence is CAVQSGRGGSAGELFF. The CDR3 bases are TGTGCCGTCCAATCCGGGCGGGGGGGCAGCGCCGGGGAGCTGTTTTTT. This sequence joins TRBV10-3 and TRBJ2-2, with TRBD2 matching 9 bases. CDR1 is ENHRY, CDR2 SYGVKD, per germline. The CDR3 spans 16 residues. V gave up 11 bases and J gave up 6 bases; unmatched junction bases: 16.

The chain joins TRBV5-6 to TRBJ1-1; D possibly corresponds to TRBD1 (6 bases). The germline V gene encodes CDR1 SGHDT and CDR2 YYEEEE. The CDR3 extends over 16 amino acids. Trimming pared 2 bases from V and 1 base from J, leaving 15 bases between. CDR3 sequence (DNA): TGTGCCAGCAGCTTAATGGGACAACAAAAGAACACTGAAGCTTTCTTT. This gives the protein CASSLMGQQKNTEAFF.

V gene TRBV9 combines with J gene TRBJ2-6; 10 nucleotides match TRBD1. The CDR3 consists of 21 residues. CDR1 is SGDLS, CDR2 YYNGEE, per germline. Trimming at V came to 0 bases and at J to 1 base, leaving 13 bases not matched to a gene. The CDR3 DNA is TGTGCCAGCAGCGTAGGGGCGATCCGGGACAGGGGTTTGTCTGGGGCCAACGTCCTGACTTTC. Translating gives CASSVGAIRDRGLSGANVLTF. The variable domain in full, with the rest retrieved from reference TRBV9 and TRBJ2-6, is DSGVTQTPKHLITATGQRVTLRCSPRSGDLSVYWYQQSLDQGLQFLIQYYNGEERAKGNILERFSAQQFPDLHSELNLSSLELGDSALYFCASSVGAIRDRGLSGANVLTFGAGSRLTVL.

This chain links TRBV15 with TRBJ1-3, with TRBD1 matching 8 bases. The germline V gene has CDR1 LNHNV and CDR2 YYDKDF (reference sequence). J was trimmed by 0 bases and V by 1 base; bases with no gene match: 5. The CDR3 length is 17 residues. In DNA form, the CDR3 reads TGTGCCACCAGCAGAGCGGCAGGGGGCCACTCTGGAAACACCATATATTTT. The encoded protein is CATSRAAGGHSGNTIYF.